This TCR beta chain was sequenced during a study of chemoradiotherapy in HPV16-positive cancers. Study results and caveats: During treatment, candidate HPV-specific clones and E7-related motifs expanded in tumor.

The protocol was immunoSEQ multiplex PCR, while the TCRdb copy is restricted to in-frame clones and leaves out a portion. The data show around 12,000 clones, with roughly four fifths seen just once and 1.1% held by the top ten. Points on this clone: Its antigen is still unknown.

V lost 4 bases to trimming and J lost 1 base, with 2 bases between them. Germline loops: CDR1 KGHSH, CDR2 LQKENI. The CDR3 consists of 11 residues. V and J are TRBV18 and TRBJ2-7, with D hard to call. The sample was gathered from a patient who underwent chemoradiotherapy. This receptor was taken from a human donor with HPV-associated anogenital cancer. This CDR3 reads CASSLSYEQYF. CDR3 DNA sequence: TGTGCCAGCTCACTATCCTACGAGCAGTACTTC.